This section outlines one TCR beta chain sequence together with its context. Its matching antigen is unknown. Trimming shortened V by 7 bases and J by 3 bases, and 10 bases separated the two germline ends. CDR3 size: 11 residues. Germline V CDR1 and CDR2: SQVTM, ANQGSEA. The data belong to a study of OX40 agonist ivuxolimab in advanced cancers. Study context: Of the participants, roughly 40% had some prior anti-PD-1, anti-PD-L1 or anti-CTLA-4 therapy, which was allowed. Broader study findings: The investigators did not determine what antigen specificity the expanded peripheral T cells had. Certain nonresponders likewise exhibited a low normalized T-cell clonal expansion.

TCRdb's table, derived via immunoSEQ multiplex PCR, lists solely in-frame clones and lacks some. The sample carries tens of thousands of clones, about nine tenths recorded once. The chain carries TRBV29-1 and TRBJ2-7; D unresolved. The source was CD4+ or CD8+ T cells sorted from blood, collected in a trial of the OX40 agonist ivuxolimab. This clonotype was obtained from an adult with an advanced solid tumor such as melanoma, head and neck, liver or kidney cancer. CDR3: CSGVWGYEQYF. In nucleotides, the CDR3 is TGCAGCGGAGTTTGGGGCTACGAGCAGTACTTC.